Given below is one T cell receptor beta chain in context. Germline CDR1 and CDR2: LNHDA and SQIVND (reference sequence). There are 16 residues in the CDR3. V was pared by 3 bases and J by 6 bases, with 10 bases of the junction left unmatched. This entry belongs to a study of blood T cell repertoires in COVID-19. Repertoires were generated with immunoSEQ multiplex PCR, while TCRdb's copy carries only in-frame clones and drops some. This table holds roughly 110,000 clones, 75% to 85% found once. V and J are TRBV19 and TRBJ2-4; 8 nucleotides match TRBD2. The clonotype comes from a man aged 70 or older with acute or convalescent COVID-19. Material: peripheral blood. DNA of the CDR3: TGTGCCAGTAGTATCCCGTCGGGGGGGGACACAAACATTCAGTACTTC. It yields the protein CASSIPSGGDTNIQYF.